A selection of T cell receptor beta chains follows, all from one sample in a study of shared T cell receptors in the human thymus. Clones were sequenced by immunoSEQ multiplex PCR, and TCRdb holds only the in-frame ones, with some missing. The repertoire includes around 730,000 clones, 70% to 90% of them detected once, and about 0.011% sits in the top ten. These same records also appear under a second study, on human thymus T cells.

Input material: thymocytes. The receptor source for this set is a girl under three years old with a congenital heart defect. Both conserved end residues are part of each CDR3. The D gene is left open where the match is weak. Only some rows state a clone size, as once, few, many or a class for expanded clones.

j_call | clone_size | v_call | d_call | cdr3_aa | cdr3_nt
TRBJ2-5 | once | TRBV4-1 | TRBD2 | CASSLGERGKETQYF | TGCGCCAGCAGCCTTGGAGAGCGGGGAAAAGAGACCCAGTACTTC
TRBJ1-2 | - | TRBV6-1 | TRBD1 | CASSERRGYGYTF | TGTGCCAGCAGTGAACGCAGGGGGTACGGCTACACCTTC
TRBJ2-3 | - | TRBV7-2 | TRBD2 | CASSLGGTDTQYF | TGTGCCAGCAGCTTGGGGGGGACAGATACGCAGTATTTT
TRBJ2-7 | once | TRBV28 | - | CASSFDWGTHEKQYF | TGTGCCAGCAGTTTCGACTGGGGGACACATGAGAAGCAGTACTTC
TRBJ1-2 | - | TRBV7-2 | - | CASSWTFIGDGYGYTF | TGTGCCAGCAGCTGGACCTTTATAGGGGATGGCTATGGCTACACCTTC
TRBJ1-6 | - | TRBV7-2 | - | CASSWGGAASYNSPLHF | TGTGCCAGCAGCTGGGGGGGGGCGGCATCCTATAATTCACCCCTCCACTTT
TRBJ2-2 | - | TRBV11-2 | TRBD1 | CASSSDREATGELFF | TGTGCCAGCAGCTCAGACAGGGAAGCCACCGGGGAGCTGTTTTTT
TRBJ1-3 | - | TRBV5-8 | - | CASSQGPRVRNTIYF | TGTGCCAGCAGCCAAGGACCCAGGGTAAGGAACACCATATATTTT
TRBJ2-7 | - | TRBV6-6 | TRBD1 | CASSYLGTGAGEQYF | TGTGCCAGCAGTTACTTAGGGACAGGGGCCGGGGAGCAGTACTTC
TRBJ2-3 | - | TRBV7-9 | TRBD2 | CASSFRGGTTDTQYF | TGTGCCAGCAGCTTCCGCGGGGGAACCACAGATACGCAGTATTTT
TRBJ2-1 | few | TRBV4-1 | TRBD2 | CASSQDLAAGGYNEQFF | TGCGCCAGCAGCCAAGATCTAGCGGCGGGGGGTTACAATGAGCAGTTCTTC
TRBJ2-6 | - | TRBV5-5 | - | CASSLTGKSSGANVLTF | TGTGCCAGCAGCTTGACAGGGAAGAGCTCTGGGGCCAACGTCCTGACTTTC
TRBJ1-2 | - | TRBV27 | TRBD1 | CASSCRDRGLCGYTF | TGTGCCAGCAGTTGCCGGGACAGGGGGCTCTGTGGCTACACCTTC
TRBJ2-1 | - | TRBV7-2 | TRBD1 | CASSLRDRGLRSSYNEQFF | TGTGCCAGCAGCCTTAGGGACAGGGGGCTACGAAGCTCCTACAATGAGCAGTTCTTC
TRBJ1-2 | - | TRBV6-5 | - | CASSQLPENYGYTF | TGTGCCAGCAGTCAACTACCTGAGAACTATGGCTACACCTTC
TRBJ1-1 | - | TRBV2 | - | CASSLNWDIPEAFF | TGTGCCAGCAGCCTCAACTGGGACATCCCTGAAGCTTTCTTT
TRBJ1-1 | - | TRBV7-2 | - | CASSLGRWGQAGEAFF | TGTGCCAGCAGCTTAGGTCGGTGGGGGCAGGCGGGTGAAGCTTTCTTT
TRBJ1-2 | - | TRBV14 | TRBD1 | CASSPRQGPYGYTF | TGTGCCAGCAGCCCAAGACAGGGGCCCTATGGCTACACCTTC
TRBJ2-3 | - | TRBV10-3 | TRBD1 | CAISDSGTGGLWASGGGTDTQYF | TGTGCCATCAGTGATAGCGGGACAGGGGGCCTCTGGGCCAGCGGGGGCGGCACAGATACGCAGTATTTT
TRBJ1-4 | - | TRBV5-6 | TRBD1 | CASSFSDRGRTNEKLFF | TGTGCCAGCAGCTTTTCTGACAGGGGGCGAACTAATGAAAAACTGTTTTTT
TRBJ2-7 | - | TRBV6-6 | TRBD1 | CASSRDRGSYEQYF | TGTGCCAGCAGTCGGGACAGGGGATCCTACGAGCAGTACTTC
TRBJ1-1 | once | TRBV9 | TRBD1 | CASSVGQGPYMNTEAFF | TGTGCCAGCAGCGTAGGACAGGGACCTTACATGAACACTGAAGCTTTCTTT
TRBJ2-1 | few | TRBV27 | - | CASSPQGYNEQFF | TGTGCCAGCAGTCCGCAGGGTTACAATGAGCAGTTCTTC
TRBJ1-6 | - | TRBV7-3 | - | CASSLSRTKGDNSPLHF | TGTGCCAGCAGCTTAAGTCGGACGAAAGGGGATAATTCACCCCTCCACTTT
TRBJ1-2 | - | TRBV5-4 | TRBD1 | CASSYPGQGKYSSGYTF | TGTGCCAGCAGCTACCCGGGACAGGGGAAGTATTCTAGTGGCTACACCTTC